The TCR beta chain under discussion was sequenced for a study of blood T cells in healthy people across ages. It was with a sample-barcoded 5' primer and a J-beta primer mix that a second PCR of about 7 to 12 cycles was run. MiXCR was run by TCRdb on the 5' RACE reads, yielding one entry per CDR3 protein. The sample holds 1.4 million or so distinct CDR3 sequences; 35% to 45% are singletons and the top ten take approximately 4.1%. This clonotype was counted only a few times. The antigen remains undetermined. Study-level findings and limits: Among T cells, TCR beta diversity per million cells dropped roughly linearly as age rose.

In germline, CDR1 is SQVTM, CDR2 ANQGSEA. The ends lost 5 bases at V and 2 bases at J; junction bases unmatched: 6. This CDR3 comprises 13 residues. The sequencing sample was made of blood. This chain connects TRBV29-1 to TRBJ2-7; 7 positions agree with TRBD2. The sequence derives from a young woman in good health. DNA for the CDR3: TGCAGCGTTAGTGGGAGGGTGACCTACGAGCAGTACTTC. Amino acid sequence: CSVSGRVTYEQYF.